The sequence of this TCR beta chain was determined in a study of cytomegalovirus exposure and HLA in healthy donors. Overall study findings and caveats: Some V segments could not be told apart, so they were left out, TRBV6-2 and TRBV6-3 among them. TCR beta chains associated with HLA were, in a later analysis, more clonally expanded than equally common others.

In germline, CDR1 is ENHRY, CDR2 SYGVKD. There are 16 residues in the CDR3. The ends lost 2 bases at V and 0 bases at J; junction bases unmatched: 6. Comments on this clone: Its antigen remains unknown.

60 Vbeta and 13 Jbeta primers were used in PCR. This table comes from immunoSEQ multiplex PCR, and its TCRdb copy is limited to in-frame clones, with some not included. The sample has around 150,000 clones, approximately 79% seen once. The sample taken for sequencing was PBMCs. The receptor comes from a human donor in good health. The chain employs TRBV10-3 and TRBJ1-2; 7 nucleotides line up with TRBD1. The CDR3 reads CAISEIGGEANYGYTF. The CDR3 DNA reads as TGTGCCATCAGTGAGATAGGGGGCGAAGCTAACTATGGCTACACCTTC.